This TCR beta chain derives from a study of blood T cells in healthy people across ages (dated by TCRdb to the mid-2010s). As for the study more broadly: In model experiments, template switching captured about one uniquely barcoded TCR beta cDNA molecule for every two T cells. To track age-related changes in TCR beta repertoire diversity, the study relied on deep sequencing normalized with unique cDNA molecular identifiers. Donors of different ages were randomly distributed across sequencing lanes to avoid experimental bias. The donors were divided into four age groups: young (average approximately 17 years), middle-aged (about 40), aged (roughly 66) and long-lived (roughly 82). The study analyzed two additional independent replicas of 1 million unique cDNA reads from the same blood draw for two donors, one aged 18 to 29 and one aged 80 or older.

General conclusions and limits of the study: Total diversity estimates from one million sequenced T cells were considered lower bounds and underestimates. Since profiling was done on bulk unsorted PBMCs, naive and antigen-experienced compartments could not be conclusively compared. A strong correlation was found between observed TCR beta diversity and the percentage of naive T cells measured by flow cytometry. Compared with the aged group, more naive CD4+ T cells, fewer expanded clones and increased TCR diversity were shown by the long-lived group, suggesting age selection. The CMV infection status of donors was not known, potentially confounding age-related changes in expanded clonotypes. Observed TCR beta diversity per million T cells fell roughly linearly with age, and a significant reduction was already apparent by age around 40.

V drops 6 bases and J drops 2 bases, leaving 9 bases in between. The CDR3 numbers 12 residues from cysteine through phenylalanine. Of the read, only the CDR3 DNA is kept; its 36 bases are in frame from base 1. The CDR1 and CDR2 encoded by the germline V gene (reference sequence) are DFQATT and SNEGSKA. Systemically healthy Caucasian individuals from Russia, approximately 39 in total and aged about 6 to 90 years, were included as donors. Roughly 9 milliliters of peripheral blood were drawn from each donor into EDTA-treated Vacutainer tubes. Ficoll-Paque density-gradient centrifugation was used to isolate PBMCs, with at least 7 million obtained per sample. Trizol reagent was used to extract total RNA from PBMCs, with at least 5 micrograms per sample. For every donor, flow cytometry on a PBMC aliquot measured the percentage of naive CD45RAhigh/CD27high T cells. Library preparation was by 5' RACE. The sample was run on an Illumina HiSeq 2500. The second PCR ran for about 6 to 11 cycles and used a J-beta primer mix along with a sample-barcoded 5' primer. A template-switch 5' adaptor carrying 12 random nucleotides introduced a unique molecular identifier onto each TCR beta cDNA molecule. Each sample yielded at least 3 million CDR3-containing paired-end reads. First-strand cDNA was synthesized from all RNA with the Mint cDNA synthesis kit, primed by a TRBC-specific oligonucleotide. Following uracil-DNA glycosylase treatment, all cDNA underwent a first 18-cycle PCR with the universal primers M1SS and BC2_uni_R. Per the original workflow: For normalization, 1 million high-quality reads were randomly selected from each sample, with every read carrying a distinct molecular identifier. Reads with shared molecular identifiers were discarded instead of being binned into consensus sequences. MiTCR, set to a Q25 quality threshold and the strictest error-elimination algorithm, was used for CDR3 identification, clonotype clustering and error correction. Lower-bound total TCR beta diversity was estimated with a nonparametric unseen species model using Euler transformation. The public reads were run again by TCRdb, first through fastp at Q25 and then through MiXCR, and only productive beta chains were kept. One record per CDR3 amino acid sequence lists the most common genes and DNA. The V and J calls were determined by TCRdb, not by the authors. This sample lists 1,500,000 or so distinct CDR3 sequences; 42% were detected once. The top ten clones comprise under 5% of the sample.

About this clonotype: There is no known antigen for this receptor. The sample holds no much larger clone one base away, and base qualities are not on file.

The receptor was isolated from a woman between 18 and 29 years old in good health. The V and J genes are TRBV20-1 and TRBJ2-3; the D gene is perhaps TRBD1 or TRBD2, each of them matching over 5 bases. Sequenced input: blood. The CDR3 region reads CSAGASTDTQYF. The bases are TGCAGTGCCGGGGCTTCCACAGATACGCAGTATTTT.